Here is one T cell receptor (beta chain) with its context. The antigen remains unidentified. These data belong to a study of T cells after yellow fever vaccination. Points from the study as a whole: Primary-vaccination clones mostly resurfaced post-booster (roughly 97% CD4, 75% to 90% CD8).

TCRdb processed the 5' RACE reads anew with MiXCR; each CDR3 protein has one entry. There are 450,000 to 650,000 distinct CDR3 sequences in the sample; 21% occur only once, and 16% lies in the top ten. This CDR3 is built from 15 residues. Germline lookup yields CDR1 LGHNA and CDR2 YSLEER. V was pared by 0 bases and J by 4 bases, with 7 bases between. The sequence was obtained from a man younger than 35 who received the YFV17D yellow fever vaccine. Sequencing was performed on PBMCs, taken roughly 20 days after the first yellow fever vaccination. J is TRBJ2-6 and V is TRBV4-3; D not certain. In nucleotides, the CDR3 is TGCGCCAGCAGCCAAGATCTTTGGGGGGCCAACGTCCTGACTTTC. Translating gives CASSQDLWGANVLTF.